This TCR beta chain was captured by sequencing in a study of T cells in Graves' hyperthyroidism and ophthalmopathy. Germline assignment: CDR1 DFQATT and CDR2 SNEGSKA (reference sequence). This CDR3 is 13 amino acids long. The V and J ends lost 6 bases and 1 base respectively, with 13 bases between them. Findings and limits, study-wide: Ophthalmopathy was separated from stable hyperthyroidism by a 13 V-J model.

This clonotype was found a few times. What it recognizes is unknown. Newly diagnosed hyperthyroidism patients aged 18 to 65 years had disease lasting under 2 months. Orbital computed tomography and thyroid ultrasound, together with serum TRAb and thyroxine and clinical symptoms, were used for diagnoses. RNA transcripts yielded amplified TCR beta CDR3 regions. HTBI primers were employed in a first-round RT-PCR of the TCR CDR3. TCRdb reprocessed the multiplex PCR reads with MiXCR, giving one entry per CDR3 protein. The table shows around 520,000 distinct CDR3 sequences, with 12% to 15% occurring only once.

The source material was blood. The source of this sequence is a woman aged 40-49 years with Graves' hyperthyroidism. This chain connects TRBV20-1 to TRBJ2-7, with D perhaps assigned TRBD1 or TRBD2 (5 bases each). CDR3 protein: CSAARGGSYEQYF. CDR3 bases: TGCAGTGCCGCTAGGGGCGGGTCCTACGAGCAGTACTTC.